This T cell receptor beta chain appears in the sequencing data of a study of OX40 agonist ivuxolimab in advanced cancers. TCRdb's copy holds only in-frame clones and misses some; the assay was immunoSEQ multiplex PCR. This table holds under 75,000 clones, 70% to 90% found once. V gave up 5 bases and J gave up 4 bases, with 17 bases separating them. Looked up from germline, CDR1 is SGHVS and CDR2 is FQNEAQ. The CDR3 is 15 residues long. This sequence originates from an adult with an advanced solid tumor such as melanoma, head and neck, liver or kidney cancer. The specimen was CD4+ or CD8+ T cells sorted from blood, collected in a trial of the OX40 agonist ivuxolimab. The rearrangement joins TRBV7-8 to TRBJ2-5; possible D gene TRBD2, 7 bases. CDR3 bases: TGTGCCAGCAGCCCTGGGAGGGGGGTGAGAGAGACCCAGTACTTC. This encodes CASSPGRGVRETQYF.